This T cell receptor beta chain comes out of a study of response to subunit inactivated influenza vaccine. V was cut by 1 base and J by 10 bases, with 13 bases left in between. The germline V gene encodes CDR1 LNHNV and CDR2 YYDKDF (reference sequence). The CDR3 is 13 amino acids. Findings and caveats of the study: The authors offered the suggestion that each seasonal influenza vaccination recruits few new T cells.

TCRdb re-called the RT-PCR reads through MiXCR, storing one row per CDR3 protein. The table includes around 530,000 distinct CDR3 sequences, 15% to 20% detected once. This clonotype has just a few counts. Its antigen is currently unknown. The chain carries TRBV15 and TRBJ1-1; the D is unclear. The source is a man aged 50 to 69 who received an inactivated influenza vaccine. The specimen was CD4+ T cells sorted from PBMCs, collected 23 months after vaccination. The CDR3 DNA sequence: TGTGCCACCAGCAGAGCCCCTGGTGAGGGAGCTTTCTTT. Its translation is CATSRAPGEGAFF.